The TCR beta chain described here comes from a study of glioma-infiltrating T cells. Germline V gene lookup returns CDR1 SEHNR and CDR2 FQNEAQ (reference sequence). With V trimmed by 5 bases and J by 4 bases, 9 bases remained unmatched. The CDR3 is 16 residues long. Points from the study as a whole: Gliomas, especially low-grade, showed above-expected tissue-blood divergence; non-neoplastic patients showed below.

This clonotype came up a few times. Antigen: not known. The iRepertoire nested amplicon-rescue multiplex PCR amplified TCR alpha and beta CDR3s from RNA. For one-step reverse transcription and amplification, about 90-400 ng of tissue mRNA or PBMC total RNA was used. TCRdb re-called the multiplex PCR reads through MiXCR, storing one row per CDR3 protein. The repertoire holds about 180,000 distinct CDR3 sequences, with around 45% as singletons. The rearrangement uses TRBV7-9 and TRBJ2-5; 11 bases line up with TRBD2. The source is a human donor with low-grade glioma or glioblastoma, undergoing nonglioma brain surgery, or in good health (not recorded which). The sequencing sample was made of glioma tissue, nonneoplastic brain tissue, or PBMCs (not recorded which). DNA of the CDR3: TGTGCCAGCAGCACCACTAGCGGGAGTTCAGGAGAGACCCAGTACTTC. Its protein product is CASSTTSGSSGETQYF.